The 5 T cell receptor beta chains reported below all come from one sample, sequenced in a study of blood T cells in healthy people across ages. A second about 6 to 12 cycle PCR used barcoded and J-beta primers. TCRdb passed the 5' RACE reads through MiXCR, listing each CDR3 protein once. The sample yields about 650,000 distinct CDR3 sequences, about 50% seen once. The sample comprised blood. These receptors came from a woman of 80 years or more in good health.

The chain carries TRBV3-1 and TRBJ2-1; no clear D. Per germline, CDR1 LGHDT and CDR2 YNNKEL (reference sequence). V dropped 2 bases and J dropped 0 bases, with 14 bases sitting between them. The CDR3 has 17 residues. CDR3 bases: TGTGCCAGCAGCCAATGGGCAGCGACGAGCTCCTACAATGAGCAGTTCTTC. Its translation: CASSQWAATSSYNEQFF.

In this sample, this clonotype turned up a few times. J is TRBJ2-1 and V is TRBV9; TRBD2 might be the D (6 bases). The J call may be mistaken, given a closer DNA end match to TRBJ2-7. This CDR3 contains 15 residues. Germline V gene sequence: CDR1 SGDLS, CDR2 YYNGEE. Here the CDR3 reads CASSVAGEPYNEQYF. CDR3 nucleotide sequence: TGTGCCAGCAGCGTAGCGGGGGAACCCTACAATGAGCAGTACTTC.

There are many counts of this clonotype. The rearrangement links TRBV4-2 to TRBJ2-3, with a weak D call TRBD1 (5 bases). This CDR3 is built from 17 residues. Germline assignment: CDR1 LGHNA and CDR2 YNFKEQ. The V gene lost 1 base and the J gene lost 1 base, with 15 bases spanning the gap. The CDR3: CASSQGGSGPRTDTQYF. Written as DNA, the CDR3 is TGTGCCAGCAGCCAAGGAGGATCAGGGCCCCGCACAGATACGCAGTATTTT.

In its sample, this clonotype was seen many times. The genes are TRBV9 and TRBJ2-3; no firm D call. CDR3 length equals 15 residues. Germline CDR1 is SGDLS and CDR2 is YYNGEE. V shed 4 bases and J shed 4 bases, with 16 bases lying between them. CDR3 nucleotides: TGTGCCAGCAGCCTCATGGGGTTGGGGTCAGATACGCAGTATTTT. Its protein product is CASSLMGLGSDTQYF.

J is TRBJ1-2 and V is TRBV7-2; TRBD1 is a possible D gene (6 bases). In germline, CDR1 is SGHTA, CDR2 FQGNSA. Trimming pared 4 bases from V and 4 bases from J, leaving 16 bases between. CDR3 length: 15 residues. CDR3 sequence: CASSSFPDSPYGYTF. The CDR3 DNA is TGTGCCAGCAGCTCTTTCCCGGACAGTCCCTATGGCTACACCTTC. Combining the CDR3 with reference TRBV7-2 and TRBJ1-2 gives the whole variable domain GAGVSQSPSNKVTEKGKDVELRCDPISGHTALYWYRQSLGQGLEFLIYFQGNSAPDKSGLPSDRFSAERTGGSVSTLTIQRTQQEDSAVYLCASSSFPDSPYGYTFGSGTRLTVV.